These 19 T cell receptor beta chains share one sample of origin, sequenced in a study of graft-versus-host responses after intestinal transplantation (dated by TCRdb to the early 2020s). Receptor amplification or capture employed the immunoSEQ multiplex PCR assay. TCRdb took this table from immuneACCESS and kept in-frame rearrangements with V and J called. Such tables lack part of the clones; where checked against another copy, unresolved V genes explain under half of the gap, and the rest is unexplained. The sample records approximately 50,000 clones, roughly 89% of which are singletons. Jointly, the top ten make up approximately 1.6% of the sample. The sample in question was PBMCs, obtained 26 days after transplant. The receptors shown here come from a human patient who received an intestinal transplant, so some T cells may come from the graft donor.

The rearrangement joins TRBV4-1 to TRBJ2-3, with 7 bases lining up with TRBD2. Per germline, CDR1 MGHRA and CDR2 YSYEKL. The CDR3 runs to 18 residues. Trimming at V came to 1 base and at J to 3 bases, leaving 13 bases not matched to a gene. CDR3 sequence: CASSQGISGGVPTDTQYF. The CDR3 nucleotides read TGCGCCAGCAGCCAAGGAATCAGTGGGGGGGTACCTACAGATACGCAGTATTTT.

The chain is built from TRBV7-9 and TRBJ1-1; 7 bases match TRBD1. This CDR3 is 17 amino acids long. CDR1 and CDR2 (germline): SEHNR, FQNEAQ (reference sequence). With V trimmed by 5 bases and J by 0 bases, 12 bases remained unmatched. CDR3: CASSARGQERMNTEAFF. The CDR3 DNA is TGTGCCAGCAGCGCGCGTGGACAGGAGCGCATGAACACTGAAGCTTTCTTT.

V and J are TRBV29-1 and TRBJ1-2; TRBD1 matches 7 bases. Trimming at V came to 0 bases and at J to 2 bases, leaving 3 bases not matched to a gene. This CDR3 spans 14 amino acids. In germline, CDR1 is SQVTM, CDR2 ANQGSEA. This chain's CDR3 is CSVEEKGANYGYTF. Written as DNA, the CDR3 is TGCAGCGTTGAAGAAAAGGGGGCGAACTATGGCTACACCTTC.

This chain joins TRBV5-8 and TRBJ1-2; tentatively, D is TRBD1 (6 bases). Trimming cost V 2 bases and J 2 bases, with 7 bases left between them. The CDR3 contains 13 residues. From germline, CDR1 is SGHTS and CDR2 YDEGEE. CDR3 loop: CASSLGQNYGYTF. The DNA of the CDR3 is TGTGCCAGCAGCTTAGGACAGAACTATGGCTACACCTTC.

V is TRBV19 and J is TRBJ1-2; TRBD1 agrees at 7 bases. Unmatched junction bases numbered 4, after V lost 5 bases and J lost 4 bases. The CDR3 runs to 13 residues. Germline V gene sequence: CDR1 LNHDA, CDR2 SQIVND (reference sequence). The DNA of the CDR3 is TGTGCCAGTAGTGGGGGACAGAGCTATGGCTACACCTTC. This sequence encodes CASSGGQSYGYTF.

The chain employs TRBV6-6 and TRBJ2-1; 9 bases fit TRBD1. CDR1 and CDR2 from the germline V gene are MNHNY and SVGAGI (reference sequence). The CDR3 length is 14 residues. The trim removed 6 bases at V and 8 bases at J, leaving 8 bases unmatched. The CDR3 reads CASREGQGHYEQFF. The CDR3 DNA reads as TGTGCCAGCAGGGAAGGACAGGGGCACTATGAGCAGTTCTTC.

The chain carries TRBV9 and TRBJ1-5; 11 nucleotides align to TRBD1. After removal of 8 bases from V and 6 bases from J, the junction contained 7 bases not matched to a gene. This CDR3 has 14 residues. Germline CDR1 SGDLS, CDR2 YYNGEE. CDR3 loop: CASARTGGLQPQHF. The CDR3 nucleotides are TGTGCCAGTGCCCGGACAGGGGGCCTTCAGCCCCAGCATTTT.

The chain joins TRBV14 to TRBJ2-3, with 9 bases identical to TRBD1. Trimming removed 3 bases from V and 3 bases from J; junction bases left unmatched: 7. Germline V gene lookup returns CDR1 SGHDN and CDR2 FVKESK. The CDR3 is 16 residues long. CDR3 nucleotide sequence: TGTGCCAGCAGCCACCGCCGGGACAGGGAAACAGATACGCAGTATTTT. It yields the protein CASSHRRDRETDTQYF.

This clone was observed a few times. The V call is TRBV7-9, the J call TRBJ1-4; the D is unclear. Germline V lookup: CDR1 SEHNR, CDR2 FQNEAQ (reference sequence). This CDR3 is 16 amino acids long. The V and J ends lost 7 bases and 10 bases respectively, with 25 bases between them. This chain's CDR3 is CASTMGAIGDSGKLFF. CDR3 sequence (DNA): TGTGCCAGCACCATGGGAGCAATTGGGGATTCGGGAAAACTGTTTTTT.

The chain employs TRBV27 and TRBJ2-3; the match to TRBD2 covers 7 bases. This CDR3 contains 17 residues. CDR1 and CDR2 from the germline V gene are MNHEY and SMNVEV (reference sequence). V lost 4 bases and J lost 1; bases outside the gene matches: 11. As DNA, the CDR3 is TGTGCCAGCAGTTCCGGGGCGGGGGACGGAGGCACAGATACGCAGTATTTT. Its translation is CASSSGAGDGGTDTQYF.

The V call is TRBV5-1, the J call TRBJ2-2; 15 bases are shared with TRBD2. Germline CDR1 reads SGHRS; CDR2 reads YFSETQ. This CDR3 contains 17 residues. Trimming cost V 2 bases and J 6 bases; bases outside gene matches: 5. CDR3: CASSFRGLAGGAGELFF. As DNA, the CDR3 is TGCGCCAGCAGCTTTCGGGGACTAGCGGGAGGTGCCGGGGAGCTGTTTTTT.

The gene calls are TRBV6-1 and TRBJ1-2; 9 bases align to TRBD1. Per germline, CDR1 MNHNS and CDR2 SASEGT. This CDR3 contains 14 residues. V shed 5 bases and J 7 bases; nucleotides not matched to a gene: 8. Here the CDR3 reads CASSRRDRAFGYTF. CDR3 nucleotide sequence: TGTGCCAGCAGTAGGCGGGACAGGGCTTTTGGCTACACCTTC.

The chain recombines TRBV28 with TRBJ1-2; 10 bases are a match to TRBD1. The CDR3 consists of 16 residues. Trimming at V came to 6 bases and at J to 3 bases, leaving 10 bases not matched to a gene. The germline V gene encodes CDR1 MDHEN and CDR2 SYDVKM. Written as DNA, the CDR3 is TGTGCCAGCAGCCCGACCGGGACAGGGGCGCACTATGGCTACACCTTC. It translates to CASSPTGTGAHYGYTF.

This chain connects TRBV7-3 to TRBJ2-1; 7 bases are shared with TRBD1. Losses at the gene ends were 5 bases for V and 2 bases for J; bases not matched to a gene: 3. The V gene's germline CDR1 is SGHTA and CDR2 FQGTGA. This CDR3 has 14 residues. CDR3 in amino acids: CASSPGQPYNEQFF. CDR3 in DNA: TGTGCCAGCAGCCCGGGACAGCCCTACAATGAGCAGTTCTTC.

This clone was detected only a few times. The chain couples TRBV19 to TRBJ1-6; D possibly corresponds to TRBD1 (6 bases). The CDR3 extends over 16 amino acids. V gave up 3 bases and J gave up 8 bases, with 17 bases separating them. CDR1 is LNHDA and CDR2 is SQIVND in the germline V gene (reference sequence). The CDR3 sequence is CASSILPTGTDSPLHF. CDR3 nucleotides: TGTGCCAGTAGTATCCTCCCAACAGGGACGGATTCACCCCTCCACTTT.

The table lists this clone with a count of one. The chain is built from TRBV2 and TRBJ2-7; 12 bases line up with TRBD1. The V segment lost 7 bases and the J segment 2 bases; nucleotides outside the gene matches: 6. Germline assignment: CDR1 SNHLY and CDR2 FYNNEI. The CDR3 sequence is 15 residues long. CDR3 region: CASTGTGGFPYEQYV. The DNA of the CDR3 is TGTGCCAGCACCGGGACAGGGGGCTTCCCCTACGAGCAGTACGTC.

The rearrangement uses TRBV9 and TRBJ2-7, with 7 nucleotides matching TRBD2. Per the germline V gene, CDR1 is SGDLS and CDR2 is YYNGEE. The CDR3 covers 14 residues. J gave up 4 bases and V 1 base, and 5 bases lay outside the gene matches. The CDR3 loop reads CASSVNWGGYEQYF. The CDR3 DNA sequence: TGTGCCAGCAGCGTAAATTGGGGGGGATACGAGCAGTACTTC.

V usage is TRBV5-5 and J usage is TRBJ1-2; 10 nucleotides align to TRBD1. The CDR3 loop spans 19 amino acids. The J segment lost 3 bases and the V segment lost 1 base, leaving 15 bases of the junction unmatched. The germline V gene encodes CDR1 SGHKS and CDR2 YYEKEE (reference sequence). The CDR3 DNA reads TGTGCCAGCAGCTTGCTTGGGGTGCGACAGGGGGCATCAGACTATGGCTACACCTTC. Translated: CASSLLGVRQGASDYGYTF.

The rearrangement links TRBV5-4 to TRBJ1-2; 12 bases fit TRBD1. Per the germline V gene, CDR1 is SGHNT and CDR2 is YYREEE (reference sequence). V was clipped by 0 bases and J by 7 bases; unmatched bases: 7. The CDR3 has 16 residues. The CDR3 reads CASSLGRDRGPGGYTF. CDR3 coding DNA: TGTGCCAGCAGCTTGGGTCGGGACAGGGGGCCTGGTGGCTACACCTTC. Based on the CDR3 plus reference TRBV5-4 and TRBJ1-2, the full variable domain is ETGVTQSPTHLIKTRGQQVTLRCSSQSGHNTVSWYQQALGQGPQFIFQYYREEENGRGNFPPRFSGLQFPNYSSELNVNALELDDSALYLCASSLGRDRGPGGYTFGSGTRLTVV.